These 29 T cell receptor beta chains share one sample of origin, sequenced in a study of T cells after yellow fever vaccination. TCRdb redid the calling of the 5' RACE reads with MiXCR, one entry per CDR3 protein. In the table there are 300,000 to 400,000 distinct CDR3 sequences, 4% of which are singletons. The sequencing here drew on PBMCs, taken 5 days after the yellow fever booster vaccination. The receptors were gathered from a young man who received the YFV17D yellow fever vaccine.

At least ten counts were recorded for this clonotype. The chain employs TRBV5-1 and TRBJ1-6, with TRBD1 identical over 7 bases. The germline gives CDR1 SGHRS, CDR2 YFSETQ. This CDR3 is built from 15 residues. J lost 6 bases, V lost 1 base, and 4 bases had no gene match. The CDR3 region is CASSLSGQTNSPLHF. CDR3 DNA: TGCGCCAGCAGCTTGTCGGGACAGACTAATTCACCCCTCCACTTT.

This clonotype turned up a few times. The rearrangement links TRBV7-9 to TRBJ2-7; no definite D call. The germline gives CDR1 SEHNR, CDR2 FQNEAQ (reference sequence). Between the trimmed V and J ends, which lost 1 base and 3 bases, there was a span of 10 bases. This CDR3 comprises 14 residues. This CDR3 is CASSLEGSGYEQYF. The CDR3 DNA follows: TGTGCCAGCAGCTTAGAGGGATCAGGCTACGAGCAGTACTTC.

The table lists this clonotype with a few counts. The V call is TRBV12-3 or TRBV12-4, the J call TRBJ2-1, with 10 bases fitting TRBD2. V shed 5 bases, J shed 8 bases, and the junction held 12 bases outside the gene matches. CDR3 size: 16 residues. This CDR3 reads CASSPPSGGAFDEQFF. The CDR3 DNA reads TGTGCCAGCAGTCCCCCCAGCGGGGGGGCTTTCGATGAGCAGTTCTTC.

This clonotype showed up just a few times. The rearrangement joins TRBV5-1 to TRBJ2-3, with 10 bases lining up with TRBD2. J gave up 1 base and V 4 bases, and 6 bases lay outside the gene matches. CDR3 size: 16 residues. CDR1 SGHRS and CDR2 YFSETQ come from the germline V gene. CDR3 nucleotides: TGCGCCAGCAGCCAGCGGGGGGGCGGGGGCACAGATACGCAGTATTTT. The encoded protein is CASSQRGGGGTDTQYF.

The chain carries TRBV29-1 and TRBJ1-1, with 9 positions matching TRBD1. Germline V gene data show CDR1 as SQVTM and CDR2 as ANQGSEA. With V trimmed by 3 bases and J by 8 bases, 19 bases remained unmatched. The CDR3 is 17 residues long. For the CDR3, the DNA is TGCAGCGTTGAGTCAGTGGGACAGGGCGGTCGGGCGGGAGAAGCTTTCTTT. It encodes CSVESVGQGGRAGEAFF. Full variable domain (missing parts from reference TRBV29-1 and TRBJ1-1): SAVISQKPSRDICQRGTSLTIQCQVDSQVTMMFWYRQQPGQSLTLIATANQGSEATYESGFVIDKFPISRPNLTFSTLTVSNMSPEDSSIYLCSVESVGQGGRAGEAFFGQGTRLTVV.

This clonotype was seen only a few times. The V and J genes are TRBV28 and TRBJ2-7, with no clear D. Germline V gives CDR1 MDHEN, CDR2 SYDVKM. This CDR3 region has 12 residues. Trimming pared 6 bases from V and 3 bases from J, leaving 9 bases between. The CDR3 loop is CASRSSVYEQYV. CDR3 sequence (DNA): TGTGCCAGCAGGAGTTCGGTCTACGAGCAGTACGTC.

The chain has TRBV20-1 and TRBJ2-7; TRBD2 aligns across 11 bases. The V and J ends lost 3 bases and 3 bases, in that order; junction bases with no gene match: 1. Germline loops: CDR1 DFQATT, CDR2 SNEGSKA (reference sequence). The CDR3 has 13 residues. CDR3 DNA: TGCAGTGCTAGCCTAGCGGGGGGCTACGAGCAGTACTTC. Protein sequence: CSASLAGGYEQYF.

The chain combines TRBV10-3 with TRBJ2-3; 11 bases are shared with TRBD1. The V segment lost 11 bases and the J segment 4 bases; nucleotides outside the gene matches: 5. CDR3 length: 13 residues. Germline values: CDR1 ENHRY, CDR2 SYGVKD. The chain's CDR3 is CALWTGGADTQYF. Written as DNA, the CDR3 is TGTGCCTTATGGACAGGGGGCGCAGATACGCAGTATTTT.

The CDR3 spells CASSLQGENEKLFF. The CDR3 bases are TGTGCCAGCAGCCTACAGGGGGAAAATGAAAAACTGTTTTTT. V is TRBV16 and J is TRBJ1-4, with 8 bases fitting TRBD1. Trimming took 4 bases from V and 5 from J; bases not matched to a gene: 3. The CDR3 has 14 amino acids. Per germline, CDR1 KGHSY and CDR2 FQNENV.

Ten or more counts support this clonotype. The CDR3 sequence: CASSRDRGREKLFF. CDR3 nucleotide sequence: TGTGCCAGCAGCCGAGACAGGGGGCGAGAAAAACTGTTTTTT. V is TRBV12-3 or TRBV12-4 and J is TRBJ1-4; 10 bases agree with TRBD1. The CDR3 is 14 amino acids. J was trimmed by 8 bases and V by 6 bases; bases with no gene match: 6.

This clonotype was seen more than once but under ten times. The V gene is TRBV19, the J gene TRBJ2-5; 9 nucleotides agree with TRBD1. The CDR3 sequence is 13 residues long. Germline V lookup: CDR1 LNHDA, CDR2 SQIVND (reference sequence). The J segment lost 5 bases and the V segment lost 7 bases, leaving 5 bases of the junction unmatched. As DNA, the CDR3 is TGTGCCAGTAAATCGACAGGGGGGGAGACCCAGTACTTC. It translates to CASKSTGGETQYF.

This clonotype turned up a few times. The genes are TRBV5-5 and TRBJ2-1; no clear D. The CDR3 contains 13 residues. The germline V gene has CDR1 SGHKS and CDR2 YYEKEE (reference sequence). V was clipped by 5 bases and J by 4 bases, with 10 bases between them. Here the CDR3 reads CASSSVPYNEQFF. For the CDR3, the DNA is TGTGCCAGCAGTTCCGTTCCATACAATGAGCAGTTCTTC.

At least ten counts were recorded for this clonotype. This chain uses TRBV5-1 with TRBJ2-3; tentatively, D is TRBD2 (5 bases). The germline CDR1 and CDR2 sequences are SGHRS and YFSETQ. The CDR3 runs to 16 residues. Trimming took 1 base from V and 2 from J, leaving 14 bases between them. The CDR3 bases are TGCGCCAGCAGCTTGATGGTCGCCGGGAACACAGATACGCAGTATTTT. Translation: CASSLMVAGNTDTQYF.

This clonotype was seen a few times. This rearrangement joins TRBV7-9 to TRBJ1-1, with a tentative D call TRBD1 (6 bases). The V end lost 5 bases, the J end lost 3 bases, and 16 bases lay between the germline ends. The CDR3 covers 15 residues. Per the germline V gene, CDR1 is SEHNR and CDR2 is FQNEAQ (reference sequence). CDR3 DNA sequence: TGTGCCAGCAGCCCAGGGGCCACCACGTACACTGAAGCTTTCTTT. Translating gives CASSPGATTYTEAFF.

This clonotype was found many times. V gene TRBV6-2 or TRBV6-3 combines with J gene TRBJ2-1; D is unclear. Germline V CDR1 and CDR2: MNHEY, SVGEGT. The length of the CDR3 is 16 residues. With 2 bases removed from V and 1 base from J, the gap between germline ends came to 12 bases. The CDR3 is CASSYRMDKSYNEQFF. The CDR3 DNA follows: TGTGCCAGCAGTTACCGGATGGATAAGTCCTACAATGAGCAGTTCTTC.

This clonotype was recorded a few times. The CDR3 protein is CASSEDRNQPQHF. DNA of the CDR3: TGTGCCAGCAGTGAAGACAGAAATCAGCCCCAGCATTTT. This sequence joins TRBV6-4 and TRBJ1-5, with D possibly being TRBD1 (5 bases). This CDR3 has 13 residues. Deletions cut 3 bases from V and 4 bases from J, with 7 bases between. The germline V gene encodes CDR1 MRHNA and CDR2 SNTAGT.

This clonotype was found a few times. This chain uses TRBV5-6 with TRBJ1-1; D is uncertain. CDR1 SGHDT and CDR2 YYEEEE come from the germline V gene. The CDR3 has 14 residues. Between the trimmed V and J ends, which lost 0 bases and 3 bases, there was a span of 9 bases. CDR3 protein: CASSLGDSHTEAFF. The CDR3 DNA is TGTGCCAGCAGCTTGGGGGATTCTCACACTGAAGCTTTCTTT.

The rearrangement links TRBV7-2 to TRBJ1-3; D remains ambiguous. The CDR3 extends over 14 amino acids. V dropped 3 bases and J dropped 2 bases, with 8 bases sitting between them. Germline V gives CDR1 SGHTA, CDR2 FQGNSA. Written as DNA, the CDR3 is TGTGCCAGCAGCTTGTCAAGCCCTGGAAACACCATATATTTT. Translating gives CASSLSSPGNTIYF.

This clonotype was recorded at least ten times. The genes are TRBV5-1 and TRBJ2-5; perhaps TRBD2 as D (6 bases). Trimming cost V 3 bases and J 0 bases, with 12 bases left between them. CDR1 and CDR2 from the germline V gene are SGHRS and YFSETQ. CDR3 length equals 15 residues. This CDR3 is CASSSGDWDQETQYF. The CDR3 DNA is TGCGCCAGCAGCTCCGGGGACTGGGACCAAGAGACCCAGTACTTC.

This clonotype was counted many times. This chain connects TRBV24-1 to TRBJ2-1, with D unresolved. V lost 8 bases, J lost 0 bases, and 10 bases lay in between. Germline CDR1 is KGHDR and CDR2 is SFDVKD. The CDR3 extends over 14 amino acids. The CDR3 protein is CATMGGPSYNEQFF. In nucleotides, the CDR3 is TGTGCCACCATGGGCGGTCCCTCCTACAATGAGCAGTTCTTC.

In this sample, this clonotype turned up many times. The chain has TRBV5-1 and TRBJ2-3; D remains ambiguous. CDR1 SGHRS and CDR2 YFSETQ come from the germline V gene. V was shortened by 0 bases and J by 4 bases, with 6 bases between the two germline ends. This CDR3 is 13 amino acids long. The CDR3 reads CASSLDRADTQYF. In nucleotides, the CDR3 is TGCGCCAGCAGCTTGGATCGGGCAGATACGCAGTATTTT.

V gene TRBV16 combines with J gene TRBJ1-1, with no clear D. This CDR3 is 14 amino acids long. The V gene lost 2 bases and the J gene lost 7 bases, with 14 bases spanning the gap. Germline V gene lookup returns CDR1 KGHSY and CDR2 FQNENV. The CDR3 region has the DNA TGTGCCAGCAGCCAAGAGTATGGCGAGCATGAAGCTTTCTTT. Its protein is CASSQEYGEHEAFF.

This clonotype appeared many times. V is TRBV4-2 and J is TRBJ2-7; TRBD2 agrees at 13 bases. This CDR3 is 15 amino acids long. V shed 3 bases and J 4 bases; nucleotides not matched to a gene: 3. Germline CDR1 reads LGHNA; CDR2 reads YNFKEQ. The chain's CDR3 is CASSQETSGGYEQYF. CDR3 nucleotides: TGTGCCAGCAGCCAGGAGACTAGCGGGGGGTACGAGCAGTACTTC.

This clonotype was counted many times. This chain uses TRBV2 with TRBJ1-1; D ambiguous. Looked up from germline, CDR1 is SNHLY and CDR2 is FYNNEI. Deletions cut 4 bases from V and 2 bases from J, with 8 bases between. This CDR3 is 13 amino acids long. CDR3 in DNA: TGTGCCAGCAGTGTAGGAATAAACACTGAAGCTTTCTTT. Translated: CASSVGINTEAFF.

This clonotype was detected only a few times. CDR3 DNA sequence: TGTGCCAGCGTGGACAGGGGGGCTCCCGAGCAGTTCTTC. Amino acid sequence: CASVDRGAPEQFF. This chain uses TRBV11-2 with TRBJ2-1, with 10 bases fitting TRBD1. The length of the CDR3 is 13 residues. The V gene end was trimmed by 8 bases and the J gene end by 10 bases; junction bases not matched to a gene: 8. Germline CDR1 reads SGHAT; CDR2 reads FQNNGV.

This clonotype turned up a few times. CDR3 in amino acids: CASSYSNPSGYGYTF. CDR3 coding DNA: TGTGCCAGCAGTTACTCGAACCCAAGCGGCTATGGCTACACCTTC. The chain joins TRBV6-5 to TRBJ1-2; D is undetermined. V was clipped by 0 bases and J by 4 bases, with 12 bases between them. The CDR3 loop spans 15 amino acids. Germline V gene sequence: CDR1 MNHEY, CDR2 SVGAGI.

In its sample, this clonotype was seen a few times. V gene TRBV5-4 combines with J gene TRBJ1-1; D is unresolved. The germline V and J ends were trimmed by 0 bases and 0 bases, with 12 bases remaining between them. The CDR3 is made up of 16 amino acids. CDR1 is SGHNT, CDR2 YYREEE, per germline (reference sequence). The CDR3 DNA follows: TGTGCCAGCAGCTTGGGGGGAGAGGGAATGAACACTGAAGCTTTCTTT. Protein: CASSLGGEGMNTEAFF.

This clonotype was seen many times. The chain links TRBV28 to TRBJ2-3, with TRBD1 as a possible D gene (6 bases). CDR3 length: 12 amino acids. Germline CDR1 and CDR2: MDHEN and SYDVKM. Trimming took 8 bases from V and 4 from J, leaving 10 bases between them. This CDR3 reads CASESGADTQYF. DNA for the CDR3: TGTGCCAGCGAGTCAGGGGCAGATACGCAGTATTTT.

Many counts were recorded for this clonotype. The gene calls are TRBV7-2 and TRBJ1-1; D not resolved. This CDR3 is 14 amino acids long. Per the germline V gene, CDR1 is SGHTA and CDR2 is FQGNSA. V lost 4 bases, J lost 5 bases, and 14 bases lay in between. The CDR3 loop reads CASSSWGGRTEAFF. CDR3 coding DNA: TGTGCCAGCAGCTCGTGGGGAGGGCGGACTGAAGCTTTCTTT.